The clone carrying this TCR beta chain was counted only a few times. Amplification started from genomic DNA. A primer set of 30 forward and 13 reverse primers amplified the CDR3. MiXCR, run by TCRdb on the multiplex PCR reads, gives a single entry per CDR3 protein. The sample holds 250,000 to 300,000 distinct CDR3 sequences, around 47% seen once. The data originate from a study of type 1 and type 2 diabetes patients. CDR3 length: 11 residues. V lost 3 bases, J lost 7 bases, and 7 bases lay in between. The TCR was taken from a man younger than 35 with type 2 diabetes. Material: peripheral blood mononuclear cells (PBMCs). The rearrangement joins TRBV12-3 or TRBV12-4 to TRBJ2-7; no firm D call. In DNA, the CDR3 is TGTGCCAGCAGTTTGGGTAGGGAGCAGTACTTC. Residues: CASSLGREQYF.